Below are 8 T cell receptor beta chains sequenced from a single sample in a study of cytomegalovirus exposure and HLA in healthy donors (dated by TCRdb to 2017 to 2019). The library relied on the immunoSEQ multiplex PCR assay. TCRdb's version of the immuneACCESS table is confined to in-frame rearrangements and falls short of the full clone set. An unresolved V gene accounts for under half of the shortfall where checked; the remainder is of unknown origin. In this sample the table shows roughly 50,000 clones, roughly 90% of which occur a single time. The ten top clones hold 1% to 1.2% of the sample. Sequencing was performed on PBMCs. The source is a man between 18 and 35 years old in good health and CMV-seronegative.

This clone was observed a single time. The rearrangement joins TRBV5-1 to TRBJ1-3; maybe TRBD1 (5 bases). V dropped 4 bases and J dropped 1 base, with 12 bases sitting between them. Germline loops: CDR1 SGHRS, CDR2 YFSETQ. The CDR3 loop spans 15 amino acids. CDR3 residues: CASSPGGESGNTIYF. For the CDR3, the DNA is TGCGCCAGCAGCCCGGGGGGAGAATCTGGAAACACCATATATTTT.

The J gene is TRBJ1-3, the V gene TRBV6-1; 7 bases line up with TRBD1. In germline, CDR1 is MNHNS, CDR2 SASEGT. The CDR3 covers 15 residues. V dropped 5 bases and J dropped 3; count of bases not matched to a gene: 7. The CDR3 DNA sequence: TGTGCCAGCAGTTCGACAGGGTTCTTTGGAAACACCATATATTTT. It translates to CASSSTGFFGNTIYF.

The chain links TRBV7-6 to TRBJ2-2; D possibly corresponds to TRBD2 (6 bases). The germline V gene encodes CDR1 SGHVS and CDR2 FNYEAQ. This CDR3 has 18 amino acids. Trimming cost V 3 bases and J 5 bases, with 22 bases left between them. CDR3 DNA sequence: TGTGCCAGCAGCTTCTCCCTCTCGGGGACTTTGGGGACCGGGGAGCTGTTTTTT. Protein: CASSFSLSGTLGTGELFF.

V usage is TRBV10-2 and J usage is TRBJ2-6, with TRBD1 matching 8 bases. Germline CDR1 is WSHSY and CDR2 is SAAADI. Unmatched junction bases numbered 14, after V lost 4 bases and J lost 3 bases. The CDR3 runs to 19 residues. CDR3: CASSVGHRTGISGANVLTF. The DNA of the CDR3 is TGCGCCAGCAGTGTCGGGCACCGGACAGGGATTAGTGGGGCCAACGTCCTGACTTTC.

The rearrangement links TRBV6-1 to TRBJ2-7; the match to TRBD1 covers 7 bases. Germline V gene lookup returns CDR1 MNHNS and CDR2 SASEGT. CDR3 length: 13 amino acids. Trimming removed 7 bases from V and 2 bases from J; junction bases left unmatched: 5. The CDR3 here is CASNPDRTYEQYF. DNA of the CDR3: TGTGCCAGCAATCCGGACAGGACCTACGAGCAGTACTTC.

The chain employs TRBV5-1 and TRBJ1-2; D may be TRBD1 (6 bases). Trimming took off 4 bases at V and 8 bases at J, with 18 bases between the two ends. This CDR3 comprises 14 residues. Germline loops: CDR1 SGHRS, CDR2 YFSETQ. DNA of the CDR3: TGCGCCAGCAGCCTCAGTTCAGGGGTTTACGGCTACACCTTC. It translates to CASSLSSGVYGYTF.

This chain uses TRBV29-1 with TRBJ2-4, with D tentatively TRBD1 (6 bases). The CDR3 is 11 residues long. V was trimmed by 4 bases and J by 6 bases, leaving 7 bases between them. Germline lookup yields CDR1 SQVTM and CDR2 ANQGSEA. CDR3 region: CSVGGRNIQYF. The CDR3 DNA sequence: TGCAGCGTTGGGGGGCGAAACATTCAGTACTTC.

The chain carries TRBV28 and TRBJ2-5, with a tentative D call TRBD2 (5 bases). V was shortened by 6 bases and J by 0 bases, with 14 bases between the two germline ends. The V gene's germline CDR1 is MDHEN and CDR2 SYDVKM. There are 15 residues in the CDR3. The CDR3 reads CASRNLLLDQETQYF. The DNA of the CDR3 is TGTGCCAGCAGGAACCTACTACTAGACCAAGAGACCCAGTACTTC.